This is a list of T cell receptor beta chains from one sample in a study of beta chain features in type 1 diabetes. The method was immunoSEQ multiplex PCR; TCRdb's version includes in-frame clones alone and lacks a portion of them. In the table there are around 190,000 clones, 10% to 15% of which are singletons. Sequencing used central memory CD4+ T cells from blood. These TCRs come from a young woman in good health. Each CDR3 is given with its conserved first and last residue. D genes are given only for firm matches. The size field is filled for only some rows; it gives once, few, many or a size class.

v_call	j_call	clone_size	d_call	cdr3_nt	cdr3_aa
TRBV10-3	TRBJ2-7	few	TRBD2	TGTGCCATCAGTGAGTCGACTCGTCTAGCGGGACGCGGAGAGCAGTACTTC	CAISESTRLAGRGEQYF
TRBV7-2	TRBJ2-1	.	TRBD2	TGTGCCAGCAGCTTAGGACTAGCGGGATACAATGAGCAGTTCTTC	CASSLGLAGYNEQFF
TRBV6-5	TRBJ2-7	.	TRBD1	TGTGCCACCTCGCCCCCCCGGGACAGGGTGCACGAGCAGTACTTC	CATSPPRDRVHEQYF
TRBV5-1	TRBJ1-4	few	.	TGCGCCAGCAGCTTGGTACAGGGCGGTGAAAAACTGTTTTTT	CASSLVQGGEKLFF
TRBV7-2	TRBJ2-1	.	.	TGTGCCAGCAGCTCCTCCTATTCCAGGGGTTCCTACAATGAGCAGTTCTTC	CASSSSYSRGSYNEQFF
TRBV9	TRBJ2-1	.	TRBD2	TGTGCCAGCAGCGTAGACAGCGGGAGCGGGTCCTACAATGAGCAGTTCTTC	CASSVDSGSGSYNEQFF
TRBV19	TRBJ1-5	few	TRBD1	TGTGCCAGTACCTCACAGGGGGGGCCCCAGCATTTT	CASTSQGGPQHF
TRBV6-6	TRBJ2-7	.	.	TGTGCCATCAGTGAGGGGACTGACGCCTACGAGCAGTACTTC	CAISEGTDAYEQYF
TRBV18	TRBJ1-1	.	.	TGTGCCAGCTCACGGGACTCGATGAACACTGAAGCTTTCTTT	CASSRDSMNTEAFF
TRBV7-8	TRBJ1-5	.	TRBD1	TGTGCCAGCAGCTTAAGGTTAAGACAGGGAAAGGAGGTAAATCAGCCCCAGCATTTT	CASSLRLRQGKEVNQPQHF
TRBV7-2	TRBJ2-1	.	TRBD2	TGTGCCAGCAGCTTAGGTCAGGGGACTAGCGGGAGCGGCTACAATGAGCAGTTCTTC	CASSLGQGTSGSGYNEQFF
TRBV18	TRBJ2-5	few	TRBD2	TGTGCCAGCTCTGCGACTAGCGGGGGGCAGGAGACCCAGTACTTC	CASSATSGGQETQYF
TRBV25-1	TRBJ2-1	.	TRBD2	TGTGCCAGCAGTGAAACTAGGCGGGAGGCCTCCTACAATGAGCAGTTCTTC	CASSETRREASYNEQFF
TRBV5-4	TRBJ2-5	.	TRBD1	TGTGCCAGCAGCTTAGACAGGGGACAAGAGACCCAGTACTTC	CASSLDRGQETQYF
TRBV5-1	TRBJ2-1	.	.	TGCGCCAGCAGCTTGTCGGGGAACAATGAGCAGTTCTTC	CASSLSGNNEQFF
TRBV10-3	TRBJ1-1	few	.	TGTGCCATCAGTGAGAAGTTGTCAGGGGCAGGTACTGAAGCTTTCTTT	CAISEKLSGAGTEAFF
TRBV27	TRBJ2-7	few	TRBD1	TGTGCCTCCCGTCGAGGGGGCTATTCCTACGAGCAGTACTTC	CASRRGGYSYEQYF
TRBV28	TRBJ2-7	few	TRBD1	TGTGCCAGCAGAACGGGACAGGGTTACGAGCAGTACTTC	CASRTGQGYEQYF
TRBV18	TRBJ2-7	.	TRBD2	TGTGCCAGCTCACCACCGTCACTAGCGGGCACCTACGAGCAGTACTTC	CASSPPSLAGTYEQYF
TRBV14	TRBJ2-7	.	.	TGTGCCAGCAGCCGGGACATGTCCTACGAGCAGTACTTC	CASSRDMSYEQYF
TRBV2	TRBJ2-1	few	TRBD2	TGTGCCAGCACCCTGGGACTAGCTGAGCAGTTCTTC	CASTLGLAEQFF
TRBV5-4	TRBJ1-2	.	TRBD1	TGTGCCAGCAGCTTGGCCCAAGACAGGGGGCAGGGCTACACCTTC	CASSLAQDRGQGYTF